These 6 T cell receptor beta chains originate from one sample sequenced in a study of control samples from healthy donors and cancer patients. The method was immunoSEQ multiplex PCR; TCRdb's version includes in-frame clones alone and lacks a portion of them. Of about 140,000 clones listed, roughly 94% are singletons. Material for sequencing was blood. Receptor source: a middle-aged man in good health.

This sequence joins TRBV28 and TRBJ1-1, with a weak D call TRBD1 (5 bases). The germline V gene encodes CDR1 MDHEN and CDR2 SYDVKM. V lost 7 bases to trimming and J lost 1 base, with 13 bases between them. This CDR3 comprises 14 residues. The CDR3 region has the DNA TGTGCCAGCACATGGGGCAGTACGAACACTGAAGCTTTCTTT. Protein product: CASTWGSTNTEAFF.

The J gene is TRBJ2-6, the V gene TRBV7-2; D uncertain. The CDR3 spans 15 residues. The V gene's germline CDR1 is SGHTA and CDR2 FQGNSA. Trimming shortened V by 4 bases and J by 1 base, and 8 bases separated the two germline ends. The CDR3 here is CASSYPNSGANVLTF. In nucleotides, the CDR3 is TGTGCCAGCAGCTACCCAAATTCTGGGGCCAACGTCCTGACTTTC. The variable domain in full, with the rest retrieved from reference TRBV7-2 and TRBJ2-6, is GAGVSQSPSNKVTEKGKDVELRCDPISGHTALYWYRQSLGQGLEFLIYFQGNSAPDKSGLPSDRFSAERTGGSVSTLTIQRTQQEDSAVYLCASSYPNSGANVLTFGAGSRLTVL.

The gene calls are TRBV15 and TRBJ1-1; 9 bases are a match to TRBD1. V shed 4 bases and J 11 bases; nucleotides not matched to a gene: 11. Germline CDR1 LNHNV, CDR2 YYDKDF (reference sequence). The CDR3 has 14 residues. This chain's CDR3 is CATSTGTGRWAAFF. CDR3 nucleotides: TGTGCCACCAGCACCGGGACAGGGCGTTGGGCGGCTTTCTTT.

The CDR3 nucleotides are TGTGCCTGGAGTGATTCCGGGGAGCTGTTTTTT. Its translation is CAWSDSGELFF. The chain couples TRBV30 to TRBJ2-2; D gene uncertain. CDR1 and CDR2 from the germline V gene are GTSNPN and SVGIG (reference sequence). V was shortened by 1 base and J by 6 bases, with 3 bases between the two germline ends. The CDR3 runs to 11 residues.

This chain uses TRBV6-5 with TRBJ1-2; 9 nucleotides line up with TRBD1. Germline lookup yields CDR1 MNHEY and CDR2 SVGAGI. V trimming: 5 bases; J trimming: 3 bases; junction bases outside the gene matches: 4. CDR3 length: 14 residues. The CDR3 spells CASSRDRVDYGYTF. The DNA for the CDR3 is TGTGCCAGCAGTCGGGACAGGGTAGACTATGGCTACACCTTC.

The CDR3 nucleotides are TGCAGCGTTAGATGGGGCAACGAGCAGTACTTC. Its translation is CSVRWGNEQYF. V and J are TRBV29-1 and TRBJ2-7, with a possible D match to TRBD1 (5 bases). The V end lost 5 bases, the J end lost 5 bases, and 10 bases lay between the germline ends. The CDR3 is 11 residues long. In germline, CDR1 is SQVTM, CDR2 ANQGSEA.